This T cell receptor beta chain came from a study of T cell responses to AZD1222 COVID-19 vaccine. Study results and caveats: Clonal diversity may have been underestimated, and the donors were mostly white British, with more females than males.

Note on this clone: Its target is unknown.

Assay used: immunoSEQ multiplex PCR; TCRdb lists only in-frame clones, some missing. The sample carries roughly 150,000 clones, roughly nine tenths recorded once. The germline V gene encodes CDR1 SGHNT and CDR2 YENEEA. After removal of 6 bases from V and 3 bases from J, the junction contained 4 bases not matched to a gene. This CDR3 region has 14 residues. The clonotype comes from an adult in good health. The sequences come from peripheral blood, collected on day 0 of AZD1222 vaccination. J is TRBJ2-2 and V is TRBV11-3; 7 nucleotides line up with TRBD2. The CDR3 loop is CASRRGRYTGELFF. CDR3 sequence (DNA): TGTGCCAGCAGGCGGGGGAGGTACACCGGGGAGCTGTTTTTT.